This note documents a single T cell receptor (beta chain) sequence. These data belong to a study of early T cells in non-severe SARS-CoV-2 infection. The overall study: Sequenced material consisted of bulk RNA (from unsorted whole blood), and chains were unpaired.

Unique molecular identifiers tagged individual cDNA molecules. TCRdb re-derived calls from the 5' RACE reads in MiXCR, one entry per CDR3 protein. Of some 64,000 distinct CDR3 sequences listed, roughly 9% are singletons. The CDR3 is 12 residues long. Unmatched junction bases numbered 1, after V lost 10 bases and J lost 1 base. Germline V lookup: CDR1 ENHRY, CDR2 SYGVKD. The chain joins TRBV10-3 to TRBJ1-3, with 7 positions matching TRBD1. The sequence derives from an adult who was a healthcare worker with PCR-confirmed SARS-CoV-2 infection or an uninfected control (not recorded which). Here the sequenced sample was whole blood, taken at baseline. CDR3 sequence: CANRGSGNTIYF. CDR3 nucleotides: TGTGCCAACAGGGGATCTGGAAACACCATATATTTT.